A selection of T cell receptor beta chains follows, all from one sample in a study of T cell changes during pregnancy in multiple sclerosis. Sequencing used immunoSEQ multiplex PCR; TCRdb keeps in-frame clones, though not all of them. The table has 60,000 or so clones, 70% to 90% seen once. The material sequenced was peripheral blood, taken in the first trimester of pregnancy. The receptors shown here come from a female donor in good health, enrolled as a control in a pregnancy study. The conserved cysteine and the conserved F or W are not part of the CDR3 here.

>TRBV19
ASSGGASEQF
>TRBV18
ASSPRTGDTEAF
>TRBV4-2
ASSQDPRGAYGYT
>TRBV4-2
ASSQESRGSQPQH
>TRBV25-1
ASRQTGVTNEKLF
>TRBV7-2
ASTLTGLSNQPQH
>TRBV19
ASSIPRDSANYGYT
>TRBV30
AWSPLPRDTQY
>TRBV27
ARISGVSTDTQY
>TRBV6-1
ASSESLAKNIQY
>TRBV7-2
ASSPRSTGELF
>TRBV7-9
ASSSFSGGNTDTQY
>TRBV5-4
ASSPGTGGTGELF
>TRBV11-2
ASSSLQGHSYEQY
>TRBV2
ASLTGTGAF
>TRBV18
ASSPIGDGYT
>TRBV4-3
ASSPTSGGPGETQY
>TRBV4-3
ASSPSRTSGANVLT
>TRBV5-4
ASSLAGGASGELF
>TRBV4-2
ASSQENVGESGANVLT
>TRBV7-2
ASSLRLAGTDTQY
>TRBV27
ASSLTGTVTYNEQF
>TRBV7-2
ASSLGVGGNTEAF
>TRBV6-6
ASSYWPGEDGYT
>TRBV29-1
SVAEPHMNTEAF
>TRBV5-8
ASSLQGSGISRGYT
>TRBV14
ASSQGGDSRGYT
>TRBV10-3
AISLTGGNYGYT
>TRBV5-1
ASSLFGDRGASGYGYT
>TRBV9
ASSGRGLGTGELF
>TRBV29-1
STGGGRRPYEQY
>TRBV14
ASSQDRDSSYNSPLH
>TRBV18
ASSPPLGGGTEAF
>TRBV25-1
ASSETGNYQPQH
>TRBV11-2
ASRAGTGASGYT
>TRBV6-5
ASSYSVAGSYEQY
>TRBV5-1
ASSGQIIYGYT
>TRBV5-6
ASRTRDRGYEQY
>TRBV7-2
ASSLAQGGNQPQH
>TRBV29-1
SVAPRDTIY
>TRBV9
ASSVRGGEAF
>TRBV15
ATSRDSETASSYEQY